Shown below are 18 T cell receptor beta chains from a single sample sequenced in a study of cytomegalovirus exposure and HLA in healthy donors (dated by TCRdb to 2016 to 2017). The protocol used for the library was the immunoSEQ multiplex PCR assay. For the multiplex PCR, a mixture combining 60 forward primers for TCR Vbeta segments and 13 reverse primers for TCR Jbeta segments was used. The source is immuneACCESS, and TCRdb retained only in-frame sequences with V and J called. Part of the clones is not carried over; for the studies checked, unresolved V genes explain less than half of this, and the remainder is unexplained. In this sample the table shows 90,000 to 100,000 clones, less than 70% of which occur a single time. In total, the top ten clones hold approximately 2.9% of the sample. Sequencing used PBMCs. These receptor sequences come from a man aged 45-65 years in good health and CMV-seronegative.

The V gene is TRBV5-4, the J gene TRBJ2-1; 11 bases line up with TRBD2. The CDR3 totals 16 residues. V dropped 4 bases and J dropped 6; count of bases not matched to a gene: 9. The germline V gene has CDR1 SGHNT and CDR2 YYREEE (reference sequence). This chain's CDR3 is CASSPSLAGDFNEQFF. Written as DNA, the CDR3 is TGTGCCAGCAGCCCCTCACTAGCGGGAGATTTCAATGAGCAGTTCTTC.

The genes are TRBV4-2 and TRBJ2-5; D perhaps matches TRBD2 (5 bases). The last part of the DNA fits TRBJ2-7 better; the J call may be wrong. CDR1 and CDR2 (germline): LGHNA, YNFKEQ. The CDR3 extends over 15 amino acids. The CDR3 region has the DNA TGTGCCAGCAGCCAAGAACCTCGGGAAGCCTACGAGCAGTACTTC. Translation gives CASSQEPREAYEQYF.

A single count supports this clone. V gene TRBV5-1 combines with J gene TRBJ1-2, with a tentative D call TRBD1 (6 bases). The V end was cut by 2 bases, the J end by 6 bases, with 14 bases between. The CDR3 loop spans 14 amino acids. Looked up from germline, CDR1 is SGHRS and CDR2 is YFSETQ. CDR3 protein: CASSFNREENGYTF. Written as DNA, the CDR3 is TGCGCCAGCAGCTTTAACAGGGAAGAGAATGGCTACACCTTC.

This clone was counted only a few times. The chain links TRBV7-3 to TRBJ2-2, with D perhaps matching TRBD1 (6 bases). This CDR3 is built from 15 residues. V lost 5 bases to trimming and J lost 6 bases, with 16 bases between them. Germline V gene lookup returns CDR1 SGHTA and CDR2 FQGTGA. DNA for the CDR3: TGTGCCAGCAGCCCGTCCCGGGACAATTCCGGGGAGCTGTTTTTT. Its translation: CASSPSRDNSGELFF.

The chain couples TRBV28 to TRBJ1-4; 7 bases map to TRBD1. The CDR3 extends over 14 amino acids. Per germline, CDR1 MDHEN and CDR2 SYDVKM. V lost 7 bases, J lost 6 bases, and 8 bases stayed unmatched. Here the CDR3 DNA reads TGTGCCAGCACCCCCGGGACAGAATATGAAAAACTGTTTTTT. Translation gives CASTPGTEYEKLFF.

The rearrangement uses TRBV29-1 and TRBJ1-2; the match to TRBD1 covers 9 bases. The germline CDR1 and CDR2 sequences are SQVTM and ANQGSEA. The CDR3 extends over 15 amino acids. Here the CDR3 reads CIISGTGPLDYGYTF. Written as DNA, the CDR3 is TGCATCATCTCCGGGACAGGGCCTCTTGACTATGGCTACACCTTC. The variable domain in full, with the rest retrieved from reference TRBV29-1 and TRBJ1-2, is SAVISQKPSRDICQRGTSLTIQCQVDSQVTMMFWYRQQPGQSLTLIATANQGSEATYESGFVIDKFPISRPNLTFSTLTVSNMSPEDSSIYLCIISGTGPLDYGYTFGSGTRLTVV.

The chain joins TRBV10-3 to TRBJ2-1; 8 nucleotides align to TRBD1. Germline CDR1 reads ENHRY; CDR2 reads SYGVKD. The CDR3 contains 13 residues. Trimming cost V 10 bases and J 2 bases; bases outside gene matches: 4. The CDR3 DNA sequence: TGTGCCACCGCGGACAGGGCCTACAATGAGCAGTTCTTC. Protein sequence: CATADRAYNEQFF.

V usage is TRBV4-2 and J usage is TRBJ2-3; the match to TRBD2 covers 10 bases. The CDR3 length is 16 residues. The V gene's germline CDR1 is LGHNA and CDR2 YNFKEQ. With V trimmed by 1 base and J by 4 bases, 5 bases remained unmatched. The CDR3 DNA follows: TGTGCCAGCAGCCAAGTTGGGCTAGCGGGAGCAGATACGCAGTATTTT. It translates to CASSQVGLAGADTQYF.

This clone was seen only a few times. This chain joins TRBV5-1 and TRBJ1-1, with a weak D call TRBD1 (6 bases). V gave up 0 bases and J gave up 10 bases, with 10 bases separating them. The length of the CDR3 is 12 residues. Germline CDR1 is SGHRS and CDR2 is YFSETQ. The CDR3 nucleotides read TGCGCCAGCAGCTTGGATGGCAGGGGAGCTTTCTTT. Its translation: CASSLDGRGAFF.

This chain joins TRBV11-2 and TRBJ1-1, with D maybe TRBD1 (6 bases). CDR1 SGHAT and CDR2 FQNNGV come from the germline V gene. The germline V and J ends were trimmed by 6 bases and 2 bases, with 13 bases remaining between them. The CDR3 has 14 residues. CDR3 loop: CASRQIRGNTEAFF. The CDR3 DNA follows: TGTGCCAGCAGGCAAATCAGGGGAAACACTGAAGCTTTCTTT.

The chain has TRBV19 and TRBJ1-5; 7 nucleotides line up with TRBD1. This CDR3 is built from 15 residues. V was pared by 5 bases and J by 6 bases, with 10 bases of the junction left unmatched. The germline V gene has CDR1 LNHDA and CDR2 SQIVND (reference sequence). This chain's CDR3 is CASSPDRAIGQPQHF. CDR3 nucleotides: TGTGCCAGTAGTCCCGACAGGGCGATCGGTCAGCCCCAGCATTTT.

As concerns this clone: Other nucleotide sequences from this sample produce the same CDR3. The genes are TRBV28 and TRBJ2-7; tentative D call: TRBD1 (6 bases). The CDR3 length is 12 residues. V lost 3 bases, J lost 4 bases, and 7 bases lay in between. CDR1 MDHEN and CDR2 SYDVKM come from the germline V gene. CDR3 DNA: TGTGCCAGCAGTTTGCAGGGGTACGAGCAGTACGTC. Protein product: CASSLQGYEQYV.

V gene TRBV7-8 combines with J gene TRBJ2-7; 7 positions agree with TRBD2. The CDR3 loop spans 16 amino acids. J was trimmed by 3 bases and V by 5 bases; bases with no gene match: 13. CDR1 and CDR2 from the germline V gene are SGHVS and FQNEAQ. The CDR3 protein is CASSAGASRDYYEQYV. CDR3 DNA: TGTGCCAGCAGCGCCGGAGCGTCCAGGGACTACTACGAGCAGTACGTC.

This clone came up once. V gene TRBV7-3 combines with J gene TRBJ2-5, with D perhaps matching TRBD1 (5 bases). V was clipped by 8 bases and J by 0 bases, with 10 bases between them. This CDR3 is 13 amino acids long. The germline CDR1 and CDR2 sequences are SGHTA and FQGTGA. DNA for the CDR3: TGTGCCAGCTCCTGGGGCTACCAAGAGACCCAGTACTTC. It is translated as CASSWGYQETQYF.

This clone was detected only once. The gene calls are TRBV7-3 and TRBJ2-7; 11 bases map to TRBD1. This CDR3 is built from 15 residues. With V trimmed by 5 bases and J by 8 bases, 11 bases remained unmatched. Germline loops: CDR1 SGHTA, CDR2 FQGTGA. The CDR3 DNA is TGTGCCAGCAGCCTCACAGGACAGGGGGCAATTCAGCAGTACTTC. As protein: CASSLTGQGAIQQYF.

The CDR3 nucleotides are TGTGCCTGGAGACTCTACAGGGGCTACCACCCCTACGAGCAGTACTTC. Residues: CAWRLYRGYHPYEQYF. The J gene is TRBJ2-7, the V gene TRBV30, with 7 bases matching TRBD1. The CDR3 is 16 amino acids. V gave up 3 bases and J gave up 2 bases; unmatched junction bases: 13. Germline values: CDR1 GTSNPN, CDR2 SVGIG (reference sequence).

The V call is TRBV6-5, the J call TRBJ1-1, with D tentatively TRBD1 (5 bases). The V gene lost 2 bases and the J gene lost 11 bases, with 15 bases spanning the gap. Germline-derived CDR1 and CDR2 are MNHEY and SVGAGI. This CDR3 spans 13 amino acids. The CDR3 protein is CASSYPGGGWAFF. The DNA of the CDR3 is TGTGCCAGCAGTTACCCCGGGGGGGGTTGGGCTTTCTTT.

The CDR3 reads CASSSAAEAFF. Written as DNA, the CDR3 is TGTGCCAGTAGTTCGGCGGCCGAAGCTTTCTTT. The chain has TRBV19 and TRBJ1-1; D not resolved. From germline, CDR1 is LNHDA and CDR2 SQIVND (reference sequence). This CDR3 region has 11 residues. V dropped 5 bases and J dropped 8 bases, with 9 bases sitting between them. Full variable domain (remainder filled in from reference TRBV19 and TRBJ1-1): DGGITQSPKYLFRKEGQNVTLSCEQNLNHDAMYWYRQDPGQGLRLIYYSQIVNDFQKGDIAEGYSVSREKKESFPLTVTSAQKNPTAFYLCASSSAAEAFFGQGTRLTVV.